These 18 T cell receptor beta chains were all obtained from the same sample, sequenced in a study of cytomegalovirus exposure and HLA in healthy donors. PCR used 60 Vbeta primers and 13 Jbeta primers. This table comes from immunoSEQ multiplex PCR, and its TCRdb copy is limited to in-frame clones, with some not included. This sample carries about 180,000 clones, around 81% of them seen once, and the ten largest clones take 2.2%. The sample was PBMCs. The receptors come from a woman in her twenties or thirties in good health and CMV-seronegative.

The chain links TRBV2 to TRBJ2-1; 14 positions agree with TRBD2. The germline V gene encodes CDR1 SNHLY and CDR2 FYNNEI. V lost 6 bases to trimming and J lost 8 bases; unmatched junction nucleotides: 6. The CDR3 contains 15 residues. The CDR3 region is CASSAGLAGVDEQFF. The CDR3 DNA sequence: TGTGCCAGCAGCGCGGGACTAGCGGGAGTAGATGAGCAGTTCTTC.

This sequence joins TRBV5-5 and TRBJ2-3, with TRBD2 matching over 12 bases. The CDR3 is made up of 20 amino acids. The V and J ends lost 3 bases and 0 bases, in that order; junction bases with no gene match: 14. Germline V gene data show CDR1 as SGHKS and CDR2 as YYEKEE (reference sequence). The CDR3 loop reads CASSSNPTSGGFPSTDTQYF. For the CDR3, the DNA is TGTGCCAGCAGCTCAAACCCTACTAGCGGGGGGTTCCCTAGCACAGATACGCAGTATTTT. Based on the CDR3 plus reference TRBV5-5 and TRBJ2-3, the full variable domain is DAGVTQSPTHLIKTRGQQVTLRCSPISGHKSVSWYQQVLGQGPQFIFQYYEKEERGRGNFPDRFSARQFPNYSSELNVNALLLGDSALYLCASSSNPTSGGFPSTDTQYFGPGTRLTVL.

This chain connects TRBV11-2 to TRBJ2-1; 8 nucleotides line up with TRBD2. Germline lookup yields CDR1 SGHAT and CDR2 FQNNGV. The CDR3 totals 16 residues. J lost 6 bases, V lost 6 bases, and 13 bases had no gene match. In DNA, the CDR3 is TGTGCCAGCAGTTCCCAGGGAGCGGGAGTGGCCAATGAGCAGTTCTTC. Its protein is CASSSQGAGVANEQFF.

Written as DNA, the CDR3 is TGTGCCAGTAGTTTCGCGCGGGGTTACTCCTACAATGAGCAGTTCTTC. Translated: CASSFARGYSYNEQFF. V usage is TRBV19 and J usage is TRBJ2-1, with D perhaps TRBD2 (6 bases). V was clipped by 5 bases and J by 0 bases, with 14 bases between them. This CDR3 is 16 amino acids long. Germline CDR1 and CDR2: LNHDA and SQIVND (reference sequence).

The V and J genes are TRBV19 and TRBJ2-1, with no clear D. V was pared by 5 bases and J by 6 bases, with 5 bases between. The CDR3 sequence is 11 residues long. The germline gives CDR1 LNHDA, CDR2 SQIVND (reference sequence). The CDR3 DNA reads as TGTGCCAGTAGTCTCTTCAATGAGCAGTTCTTC. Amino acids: CASSLFNEQFF.

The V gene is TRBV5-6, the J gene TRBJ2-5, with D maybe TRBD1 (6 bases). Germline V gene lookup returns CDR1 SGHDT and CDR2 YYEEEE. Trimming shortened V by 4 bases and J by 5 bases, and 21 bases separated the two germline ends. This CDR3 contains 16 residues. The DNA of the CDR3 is TGTGCCAGCAGCGTACAGGGCCCCCGGGTACGGGAGACCCAGTACTTC. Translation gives CASSVQGPRVRETQYF.

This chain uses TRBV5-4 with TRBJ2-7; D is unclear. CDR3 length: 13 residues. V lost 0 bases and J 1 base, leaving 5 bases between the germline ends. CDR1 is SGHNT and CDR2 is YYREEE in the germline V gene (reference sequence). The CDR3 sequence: CASSLDTSYEQYF. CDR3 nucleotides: TGTGCCAGCAGCTTGGACACATCCTACGAGCAGTACTTC.

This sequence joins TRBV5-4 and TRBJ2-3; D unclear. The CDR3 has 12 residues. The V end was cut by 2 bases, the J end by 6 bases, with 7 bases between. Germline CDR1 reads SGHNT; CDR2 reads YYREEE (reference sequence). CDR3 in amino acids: CASSFEIDTQYF. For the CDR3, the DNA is TGTGCCAGCAGCTTCGAGATTGATACGCAGTATTTT.

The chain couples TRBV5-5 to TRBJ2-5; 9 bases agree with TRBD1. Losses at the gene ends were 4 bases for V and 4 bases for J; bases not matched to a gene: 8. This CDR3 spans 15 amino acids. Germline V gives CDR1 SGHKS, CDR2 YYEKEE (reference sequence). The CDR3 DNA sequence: TGTGCCAGCAGCCCAGGGACAGGGAGACGAGAGACCCAGTACTTC. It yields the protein CASSPGTGRRETQYF. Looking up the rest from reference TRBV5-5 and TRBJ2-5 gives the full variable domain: DAGVTQSPTHLIKTRGQQVTLRCSPISGHKSVSWYQQVLGQGPQFIFQYYEKEERGRGNFPDRFSARQFPNYSSELNVNALLLGDSALYLCASSPGTGRRETQYFGPGTRLLVL.

The CDR3 sequence: CASSLAGDEQYF. The CDR3, as DNA: TGCGCCAGCAGCTTGGCGGGGGACGAGCAGTACTTC. The chain joins TRBV5-1 to TRBJ2-7, with a tentative D call TRBD2 (6 bases). Per the germline V gene, CDR1 is SGHRS and CDR2 is YFSETQ. The germline V and J ends were trimmed by 0 bases and 5 bases, with 6 bases remaining between them. This CDR3 comprises 12 residues.

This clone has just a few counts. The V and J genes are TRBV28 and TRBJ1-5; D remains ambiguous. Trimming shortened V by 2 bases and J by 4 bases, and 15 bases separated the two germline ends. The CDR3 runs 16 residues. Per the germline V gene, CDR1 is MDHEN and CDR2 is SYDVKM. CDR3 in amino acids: CASSLATGRGNQPQHF. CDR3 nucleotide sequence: TGTGCCAGCAGTTTAGCTACCGGACGGGGAAATCAGCCCCAGCATTTT. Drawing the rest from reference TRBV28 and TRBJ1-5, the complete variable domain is DVKVTQSSRYLVKRTGEKVFLECVQDMDHENMFWYRQDPGLGLRLIYFSYDVKMKEKGDIPEGYSVSREKKERFSLILESASTNQTSMYLCASSLATGRGNQPQHFGDGTRLSIL.

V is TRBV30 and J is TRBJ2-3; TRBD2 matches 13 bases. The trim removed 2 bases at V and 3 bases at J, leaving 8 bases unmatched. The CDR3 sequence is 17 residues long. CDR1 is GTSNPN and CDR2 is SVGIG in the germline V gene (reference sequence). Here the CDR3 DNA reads TGTGCCTGGAGTATCGGGAGGACTAGCGGGAGAACAGATACGCAGTATTTT. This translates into CAWSIGRTSGRTDTQYF.

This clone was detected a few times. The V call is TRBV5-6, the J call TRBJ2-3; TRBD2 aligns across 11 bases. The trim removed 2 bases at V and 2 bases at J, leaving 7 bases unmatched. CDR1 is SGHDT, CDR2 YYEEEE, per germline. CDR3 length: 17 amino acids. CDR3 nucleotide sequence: TGTGCCAGCAGCTTAAGACTAGCGGGGACCACCACAGATACGCAGTATTTT. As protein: CASSLRLAGTTTDTQYF.

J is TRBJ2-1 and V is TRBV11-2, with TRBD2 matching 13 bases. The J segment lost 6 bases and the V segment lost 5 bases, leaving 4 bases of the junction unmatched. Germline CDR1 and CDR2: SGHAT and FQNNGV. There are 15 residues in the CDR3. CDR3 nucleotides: TGTGCCAGCAGCCCCGGACTAGCGGGGGCCAATGAGCAGTTCTTC. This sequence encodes CASSPGLAGANEQFF.

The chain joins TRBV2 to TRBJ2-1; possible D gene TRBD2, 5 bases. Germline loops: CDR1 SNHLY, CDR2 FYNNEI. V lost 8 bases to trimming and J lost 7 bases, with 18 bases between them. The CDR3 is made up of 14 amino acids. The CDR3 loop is CASEPGGWVNEQFF. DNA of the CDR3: TGTGCCAGCGAACCAGGCGGGTGGGTGAATGAGCAGTTCTTC.

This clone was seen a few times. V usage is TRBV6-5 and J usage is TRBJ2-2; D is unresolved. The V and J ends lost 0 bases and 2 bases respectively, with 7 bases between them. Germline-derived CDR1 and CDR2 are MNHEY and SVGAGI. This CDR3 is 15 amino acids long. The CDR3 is CASSYSGPNTGELFF. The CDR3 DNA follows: TGTGCCAGCAGTTACTCCGGTCCTAACACCGGGGAGCTGTTTTTT.

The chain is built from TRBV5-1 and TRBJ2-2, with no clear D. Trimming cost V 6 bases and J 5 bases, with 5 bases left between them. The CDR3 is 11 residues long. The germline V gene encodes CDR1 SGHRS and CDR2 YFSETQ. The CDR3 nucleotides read TGCGCCAGCACAGCGACCGGGGAGCTGTTTTTT. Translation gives CASTATGELFF.

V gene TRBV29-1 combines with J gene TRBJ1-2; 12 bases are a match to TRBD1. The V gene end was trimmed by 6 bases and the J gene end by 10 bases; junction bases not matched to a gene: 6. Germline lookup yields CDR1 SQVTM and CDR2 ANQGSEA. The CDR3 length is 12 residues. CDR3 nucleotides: TGCAGCGTGGGACAGGGGGCGAGAGTCTACACCTTC. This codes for CSVGQGARVYTF.